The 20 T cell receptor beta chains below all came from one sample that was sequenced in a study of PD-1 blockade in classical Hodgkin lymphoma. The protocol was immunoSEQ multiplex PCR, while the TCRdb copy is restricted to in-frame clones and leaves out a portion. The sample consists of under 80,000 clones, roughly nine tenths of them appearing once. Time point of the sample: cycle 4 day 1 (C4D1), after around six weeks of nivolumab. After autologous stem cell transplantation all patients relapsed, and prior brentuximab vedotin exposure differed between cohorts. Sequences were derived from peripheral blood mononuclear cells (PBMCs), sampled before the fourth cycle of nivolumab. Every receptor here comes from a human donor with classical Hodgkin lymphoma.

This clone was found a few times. CDR3 nucleotides: TGTGCCAGCAGTGACGACTTTACTCAAGAGACCCAGTACTTC. Translating it yields CASSDDFTQETQYF. The chain links TRBV25-1 to TRBJ2-5; D gene ambiguous. This CDR3 comprises 14 residues. The germline gives CDR1 MGHDK, CDR2 SYGVNS. V was clipped by 3 bases and J by 2 bases, with 10 bases between them. The full variable domain, in which reference TRBV25-1 and TRBJ2-5 provide the parts outside the CDR3, is EADIYQTPRYLVIGTGKKITLECSQTMGHDKMYWYQQDPGMELHLIHYSYGVNSTEKGDLSSESTVSRIRTEHFPLTLESARPSHTSQYLCASSDDFTQETQYFGPGTRLLVL.

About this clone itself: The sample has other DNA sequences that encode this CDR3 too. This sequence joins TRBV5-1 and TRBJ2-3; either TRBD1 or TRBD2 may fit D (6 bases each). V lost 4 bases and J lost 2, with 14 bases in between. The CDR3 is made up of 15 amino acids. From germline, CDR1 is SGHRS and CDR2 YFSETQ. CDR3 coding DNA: TGCGCCAGCAGCCTGGGGGCGGGGCCCACAGATACGCAGTATTTT. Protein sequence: CASSLGAGPTDTQYF.

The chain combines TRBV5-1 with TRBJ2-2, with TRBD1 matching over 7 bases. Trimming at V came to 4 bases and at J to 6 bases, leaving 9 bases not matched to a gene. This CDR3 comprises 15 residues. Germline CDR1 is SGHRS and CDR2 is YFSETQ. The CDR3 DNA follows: TGCGCCAGCAGCCTAGACAGGGTCCCCGCCGGGGAGCTGTTTTTT. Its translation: CASSLDRVPAGELFF.

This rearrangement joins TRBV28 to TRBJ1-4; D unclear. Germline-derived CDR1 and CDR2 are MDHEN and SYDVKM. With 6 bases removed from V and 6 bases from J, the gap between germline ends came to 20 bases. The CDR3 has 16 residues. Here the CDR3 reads CASSSSAVGEDEKLFF. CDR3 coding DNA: TGTGCCAGCAGCTCCTCCGCGGTTGGGGAGGATGAAAAACTGTTTTTT. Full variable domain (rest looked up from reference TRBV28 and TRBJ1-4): DVKVTQSSRYLVKRTGEKVFLECVQDMDHENMFWYRQDPGLGLRLIYFSYDVKMKEKGDIPEGYSVSREKKERFSLILESASTNQTSMYLCASSSSAVGEDEKLFFGSGTQLSVL.

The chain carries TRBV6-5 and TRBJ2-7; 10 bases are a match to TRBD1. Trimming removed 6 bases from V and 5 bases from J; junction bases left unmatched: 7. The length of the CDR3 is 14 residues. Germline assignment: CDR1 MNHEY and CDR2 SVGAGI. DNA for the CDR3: TGTGCCAGCAGCCTGACAGGGGGCGGGGACGAGCAGTACTTC. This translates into CASSLTGGGDEQYF.

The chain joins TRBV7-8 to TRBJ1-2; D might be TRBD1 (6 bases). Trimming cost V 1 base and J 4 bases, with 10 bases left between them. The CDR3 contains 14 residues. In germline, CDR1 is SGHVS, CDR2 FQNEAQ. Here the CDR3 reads CASSLGSRGYGYTF. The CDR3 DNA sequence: TGTGCCAGCAGCTTAGGGTCCAGGGGCTATGGCTACACCTTC.

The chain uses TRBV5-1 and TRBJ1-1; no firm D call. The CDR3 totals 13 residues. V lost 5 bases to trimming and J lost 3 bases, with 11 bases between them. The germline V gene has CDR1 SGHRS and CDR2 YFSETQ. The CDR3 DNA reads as TGCGCCAGCAGGATTATGGACGACACTGAAGCTTTCTTT. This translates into CASRIMDDTEAFF.

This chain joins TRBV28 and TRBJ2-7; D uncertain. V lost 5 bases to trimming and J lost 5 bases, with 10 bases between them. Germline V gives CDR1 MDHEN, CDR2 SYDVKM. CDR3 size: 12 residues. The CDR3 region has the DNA TGTGCCAGCAGTCCCCCAAGGGACGAGCAGTACTTC. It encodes CASSPPRDEQYF. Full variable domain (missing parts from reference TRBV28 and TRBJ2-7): DVKVTQSSRYLVKRTGEKVFLECVQDMDHENMFWYRQDPGLGLRLIYFSYDVKMKEKGDIPEGYSVSREKKERFSLILESASTNQTSMYLCASSPPRDEQYFGPGTRLTVT.

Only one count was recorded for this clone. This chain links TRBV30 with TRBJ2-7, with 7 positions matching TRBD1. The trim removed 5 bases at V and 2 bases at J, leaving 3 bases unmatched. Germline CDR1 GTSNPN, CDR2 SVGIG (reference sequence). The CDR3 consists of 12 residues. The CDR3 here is CAWETGTYEQYF. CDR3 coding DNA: TGTGCCTGGGAGACAGGGACCTACGAGCAGTACTTC.

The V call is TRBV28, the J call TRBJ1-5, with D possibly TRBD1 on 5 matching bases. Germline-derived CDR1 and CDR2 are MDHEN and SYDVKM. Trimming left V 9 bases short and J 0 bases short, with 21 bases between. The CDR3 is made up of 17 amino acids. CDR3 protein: CASIKLGRGYSNQPQHF. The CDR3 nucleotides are TGTGCCAGTATTAAGCTGGGGCGCGGTTATAGCAATCAGCCCCAGCATTTT. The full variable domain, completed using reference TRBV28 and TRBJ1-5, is DVKVTQSSRYLVKRTGEKVFLECVQDMDHENMFWYRQDPGLGLRLIYFSYDVKMKEKGDIPEGYSVSREKKERFSLILESASTNQTSMYLCASIKLGRGYSNQPQHFGDGTRLSIL.

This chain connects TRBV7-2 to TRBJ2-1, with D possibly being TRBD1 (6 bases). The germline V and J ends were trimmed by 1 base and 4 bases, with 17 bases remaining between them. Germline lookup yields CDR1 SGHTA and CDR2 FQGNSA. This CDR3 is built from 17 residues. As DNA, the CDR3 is TGTGCCAGCAGCTTAGTGGGGGCCGTACCTCCATACAATGAGCAGTTCTTC. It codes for CASSLVGAVPPYNEQFF. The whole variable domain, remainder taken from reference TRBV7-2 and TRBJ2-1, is GAGVSQSPSNKVTEKGKDVELRCDPISGHTALYWYRQSLGQGLEFLIYFQGNSAPDKSGLPSDRFSAERTGGSVSTLTIQRTQQEDSAVYLCASSLVGAVPPYNEQFFGPGTRLTVL.

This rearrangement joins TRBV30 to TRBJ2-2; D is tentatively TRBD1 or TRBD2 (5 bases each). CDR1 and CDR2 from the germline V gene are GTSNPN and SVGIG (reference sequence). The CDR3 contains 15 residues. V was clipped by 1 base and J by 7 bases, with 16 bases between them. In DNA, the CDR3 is TGTGCCTGGAGTGGGGGGAAGGCGGAGGACGGGGAGCTGTTTTTT. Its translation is CAWSGGKAEDGELFF. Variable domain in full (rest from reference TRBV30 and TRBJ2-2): SQTIHQWPATLVQPVGSPLSLECTVEGTSNPNLYWYRQAAGRGLQLLFYSVGIGQISSEVPQNLSASRPQDRQFILSSKKLLLSDSGFYLCAWSGGKAEDGELFFGEGSRLTVL.

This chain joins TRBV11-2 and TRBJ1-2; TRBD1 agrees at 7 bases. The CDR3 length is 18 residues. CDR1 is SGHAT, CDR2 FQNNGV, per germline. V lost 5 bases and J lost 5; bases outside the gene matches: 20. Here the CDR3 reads CASSPLRGRGASGYGYTF. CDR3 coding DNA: TGTGCCAGCAGCCCACTACGGGGCAGGGGGGCGAGTGGTTATGGCTACACCTTC. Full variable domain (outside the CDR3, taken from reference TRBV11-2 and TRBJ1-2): EAGVAQSPRYKIIEKRQSVAFWCNPISGHATLYWYQQILGQGPKLLIQFQNNGVVDDSQLPKDRFSAERLKGVDSTLKIQPAKLEDSAVYLCASSPLRGRGASGYGYTFGSGTRLTVV.

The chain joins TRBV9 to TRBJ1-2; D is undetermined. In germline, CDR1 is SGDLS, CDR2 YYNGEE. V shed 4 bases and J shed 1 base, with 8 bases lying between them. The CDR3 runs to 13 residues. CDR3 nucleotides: TGTGCCAGCAGCCGATTGGTTAACTATGGCTACACCTTC. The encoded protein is CASSRLVNYGYTF.

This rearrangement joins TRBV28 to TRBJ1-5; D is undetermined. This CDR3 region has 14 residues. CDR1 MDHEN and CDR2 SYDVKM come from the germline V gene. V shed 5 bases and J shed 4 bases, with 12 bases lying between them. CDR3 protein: CASSPRTENQPQHF. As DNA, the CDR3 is TGTGCCAGCAGTCCCCGGACCGAAAATCAGCCCCAGCATTTT.

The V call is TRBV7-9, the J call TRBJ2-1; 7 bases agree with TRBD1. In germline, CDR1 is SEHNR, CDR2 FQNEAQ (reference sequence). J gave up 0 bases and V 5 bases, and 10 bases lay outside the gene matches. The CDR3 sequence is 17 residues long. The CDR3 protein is CASSPGTDFSSYNEQFF. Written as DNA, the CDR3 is TGTGCCAGCAGCCCAGGGACAGACTTTAGCTCCTACAATGAGCAGTTCTTC. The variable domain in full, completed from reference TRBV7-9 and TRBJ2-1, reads DTGVSQNPRHKITKRGQNVTFRCDPISEHNRLYWYRQTLGQGPEFLTYFQNEAQLEKSRLLSDRFSAERPKGSFSTLEIQRTEQGDSAMYLCASSPGTDFSSYNEQFFGPGTRLTVL.

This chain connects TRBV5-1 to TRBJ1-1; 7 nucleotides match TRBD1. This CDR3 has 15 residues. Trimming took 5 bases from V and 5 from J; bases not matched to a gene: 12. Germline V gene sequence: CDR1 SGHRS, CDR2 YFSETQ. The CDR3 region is CASSQNTGAATEAFF. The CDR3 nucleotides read TGCGCCAGCAGTCAGAATACAGGGGCGGCGACTGAAGCTTTCTTT.

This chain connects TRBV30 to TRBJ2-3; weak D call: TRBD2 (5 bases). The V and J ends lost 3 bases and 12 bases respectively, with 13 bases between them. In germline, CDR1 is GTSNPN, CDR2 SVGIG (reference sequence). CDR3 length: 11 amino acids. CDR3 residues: CAWSRDLGQYF. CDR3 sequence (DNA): TGTGCCTGGAGCCGGGATTTAGGCCAGTATTTT.

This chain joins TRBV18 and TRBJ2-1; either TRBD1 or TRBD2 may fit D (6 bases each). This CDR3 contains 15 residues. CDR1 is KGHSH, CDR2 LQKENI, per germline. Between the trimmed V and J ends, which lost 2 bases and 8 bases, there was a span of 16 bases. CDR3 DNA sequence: TGTGCCAGCTCACCAAAAGCTAGCGAGGGGGATGAGCAGTTCTTC. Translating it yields CASSPKASEGDEQFF.

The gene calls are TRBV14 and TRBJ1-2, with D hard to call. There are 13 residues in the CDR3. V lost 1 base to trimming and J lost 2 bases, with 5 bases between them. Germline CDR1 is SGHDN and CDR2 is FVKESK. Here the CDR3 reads CASSQGVNYGYTF. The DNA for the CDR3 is TGTGCCAGCAGCCAAGGGGTGAACTATGGCTACACCTTC.